These 6 T cell receptor beta chains came from one sample sequenced in a study of blood T cell repertoires in COVID-19. TCRdb's copy holds only in-frame clones and misses some; the assay was immunoSEQ multiplex PCR. The sample consists of about 170,000 clones, over 75% of them appearing once. Sequencing input: peripheral blood. These receptors all come from a man older than 75 with COVID-19, enrolled during active disease.

The chain combines TRBV21-1 with TRBJ1-6; TRBD1 was called by the table and not checked on the DNA. TRBV21-1 is a known pseudogene. This CDR3 spans 18 amino acids. CDR3 region: CASSSRDRVRGENSPLHF. CDR3 bases: TGTGCCAGCAGTAGCCGGGACAGGGTACGGGGAGAAAATTCACCCCTCCACTTT.

This chain uses TRBV12-3 or TRBV12-4 with TRBJ2-4, with D perhaps TRBD2 (5 bases). The CDR3 sequence is 12 residues long. Trimming pared 4 bases from V and 8 bases from J, leaving 9 bases between. The CDR3 loop reads CASSSEDYIQYF. In nucleotides, the CDR3 is TGTGCCAGCAGTTCCGAGGACTACATTCAGTACTTC.

The chain links TRBV6-5 to TRBJ2-7; 8 nucleotides agree with TRBD1. Germline lookup yields CDR1 MNHEY and CDR2 SVGAGI. The V segment lost 0 bases and the J segment 6 bases; nucleotides outside the gene matches: 7. The CDR3 has 15 residues. The CDR3 region is CASSYSFQGAGEQYF. Here the CDR3 DNA reads TGTGCCAGCAGTTACTCATTTCAGGGGGCAGGCGAGCAGTACTTC.

With respect to this clone: Other DNA sequences of this sample code for an identical CDR3. The gene calls are TRBV11-1 and TRBJ2-1, with D perhaps TRBD2 (6 bases). V gave up 3 bases and J gave up 0 bases, with 9 bases separating them. The V gene's germline CDR1 is SGHAT and CDR2 FQDESV (reference sequence). The CDR3 spans 15 residues. Here the CDR3 DNA reads TGTGCCAGCAGCTTGCGGCGGGACTCCTACAATGAGCAGTTCTTC. Translating gives CASSLRRDSYNEQFF. Drawing the rest from reference TRBV11-1 and TRBJ2-1, the complete variable domain is EAEVAQSPRYKITEKSQAVAFWCDPISGHATLYWYRQILGQGPELLVQFQDESVVDDSQLPKDRFSAERLKGVDSTLKIQPAELGDSAMYLCASSLRRDSYNEQFFGPGTRLTVL.

V is TRBV27 and J is TRBJ2-7; possibly TRBD2 for D (5 bases). The CDR3 has 16 amino acids. The V and J ends lost 0 bases and 2 bases respectively, with 14 bases between them. Looked up from germline, CDR1 is MNHEY and CDR2 is SMNVEV (reference sequence). DNA for the CDR3: TGTGCCAGCAGTTTATCATTTGGGAGAATGGCCTACGAGCAGTACTTC. The encoded protein is CASSLSFGRMAYEQYF.

This clone turned up a few times. The sample has other DNA sequences that encode this CDR3 too. The genes are TRBV5-4 and TRBJ1-1, with D possibly being TRBD1 (5 bases). Trimming cost V 1 base and J 4 bases, with 8 bases left between them. Germline lookup yields CDR1 SGHNT and CDR2 YYREEE (reference sequence). The CDR3 is 13 residues long. For the CDR3, the DNA is TGTGCCAGCAGCTTGTGGGGCGGCACTGAAGCTTTCTTT. Translating it yields CASSLWGGTEAFF.